This T cell receptor (beta chain) was documented in a study of Graves' ophthalmopathy and Graves' hyperthyroidism. Trimming shortened V by 2 bases and J by 0 bases, and 14 bases separated the two germline ends. The CDR3 loop spans 16 amino acids. RNA transcripts were the template, and TCR beta CDR3 regions were amplified from them. RT-PCR was first run with HTBI primers, then multiplex PCR in a second round. MiXCR, run by TCRdb on the multiplex PCR reads, gives a single entry per CDR3 protein. This table has a few hundred thousand distinct CDR3 sequences, approximately 17% appearing once. This clonotype was counted many times.

The TCR comes from an adult woman with stable Graves' hyperthyroidism. The sequenced sample was peripheral blood. This chain uses TRBV12-3 or TRBV12-4 with TRBJ2-7, with D tentatively TRBD2 (6 bases). CDR3: CASSLSAGRSSYEQYF. For the CDR3, the DNA is TGTGCCAGCAGTTTAAGTGCGGGACGGAGCTCCTACGAGCAGTACTTC.